Listed below are T cell receptor beta chains from one sample, sequenced in a study of blood T cells in healthy people across ages. In TCRdb, the 5' RACE reads were re-called with MiXCR into one record per CDR3 protein. The table has 550,000 to 650,000 distinct CDR3 sequences, approximately 30% seen once. Specimen: blood. The receptor set was obtained from a woman older than 75 in good health. Each CDR3 is given with its conserved first and last residue. The order of the fields is V gene, J gene, CDR3 protein.

V: TRBV28
J: TRBJ1-1
CDR3: CASSPHLGRAHTEAFF

V: TRBV12-3/TRBV12-4
J: TRBJ2-4
CDR3: CASNTGLSLQYF

V: TRBV2
J: TRBJ2-7
CDR3: CASSRDRATKSYEQYF

V: TRBV20-1
J: TRBJ2-1
CDR3: CSAREVSSGYSYNEQFF

V: TRBV9
J: TRBJ2-6
CDR3: CASSPTLRTAGQSFSGANVLTF

V: TRBV6-5
J: TRBJ1-2
CDR3: CASSRQGYGYTF

V: TRBV10-3
J: TRBJ2-7
CDR3: CAISRSGDYEQYF

V: TRBV2
J: TRBJ1-2
CDR3: CASSEHSGGYTF

V: TRBV6-5
J: TRBJ2-2
CDR3: CASSLQGAFGGELFF

V: TRBV7-2
J: TRBJ2-7
CDR3: CASSTRQGLNEQYF

V: TRBV7-2
J: TRBJ2-7
CDR3: CASSFSGGYEQYF

V: TRBV5-1
J: TRBJ2-7
CDR3: CASSLLGASAGEQYF

V: TRBV3-1
J: TRBJ2-5
CDR3: CASSRLAGAGETQYF

V: TRBV5-1
J: TRBJ2-1
CDR3: CASSTTGGASYNEQFF

V: TRBV12-3/TRBV12-4
J: TRBJ2-3
CDR3: CASSLTLGGSSDTQYF